The T cell receptor (beta chain) described here comes from a study of blood T cell repertoires in COVID-19. Here immunoSEQ multiplex PCR was the method, and the copy in TCRdb shows in-frame clones only, minus some. The table records roughly 400,000 clones, roughly 89% of them present only once. The germline gives CDR1 SGDLS, CDR2 YYNGEE. The CDR3 sequence is 16 residues long. Trimming removed 4 bases at V and 0 bases at J, with 14 bases between. The TCR was taken from a woman between 45 and 65 years old who had recovered from COVID-19. The sample consisted of PBMCs or T cells enriched from blood (not recorded which). The J gene is TRBJ1-3, the V gene TRBV9; the D gene is possibly TRBD1 (5 bases). CDR3 DNA sequence: TGTGCCAGCAGCAATGAGGGACTGAGCTCTGGAAACACCATATATTTT. It yields the protein CASSNEGLSSGNTIYF.